The 10 T cell receptor beta chains in this list originate from one sample, sequenced in a study of blood T cell repertoires in COVID-19. TCRdb's table, derived via immunoSEQ multiplex PCR, lists solely in-frame clones and lacks some. Seen here are approximately 450,000 clones, 75% to 90% observed once, and the top ten hold roughly 1.1%. Sequenced: PBMCs or T cells enriched from blood (not recorded which). Source of these receptors: a man aged 25-40 years who had recovered from COVID-19.

Within the sample, this clone is medium-sized. This sequence joins TRBV30 and TRBJ1-1; D unclear. This CDR3 region has 13 residues. Trimming removed 5 bases at V and 1 base at J, with 11 bases between. In germline, CDR1 is GTSNPN, CDR2 SVGIG (reference sequence). The CDR3 loop reads CAWDREPNTEAFF. The CDR3 coding sequence is TGTGCCTGGGACCGGGAACCGAACACTGAAGCTTTCTTT.

The genes are TRBV11-2 and TRBJ2-7; TRBD2 might be the D (5 bases). Trimming took 5 bases from V and 5 from J, leaving 16 bases between them. This CDR3 is 14 amino acids long. The germline V gene encodes CDR1 SGHAT and CDR2 FQNNGV. CDR3 nucleotide sequence: TGTGCCAGCAGCCATCCCGTCGGGAAGAACGAGCAGTACTTC. This codes for CASSHPVGKNEQYF.

The rearrangement joins TRBV30 to TRBJ1-5; TRBD1 aligns across 9 bases. The germline gives CDR1 GTSNPN, CDR2 SVGIG (reference sequence). The CDR3 runs to 12 residues. Trimming cost V 5 bases and J 4 bases; bases outside gene matches: 0. The CDR3 reads CAWDRGNQPQHF. The CDR3 DNA sequence: TGTGCCTGGGACAGGGGGAATCAGCCCCAGCATTTT. The full variable domain, completed using reference TRBV30 and TRBJ1-5, is SQTIHQWPATLVQPVGSPLSLECTVEGTSNPNLYWYRQAAGRGLQLLFYSVGIGQISSEVPQNLSASRPQDRQFILSSKKLLLSDSGFYLCAWDRGNQPQHFGDGTRLSIL.

The CDR3 loop is CATSESGQGVKAQHF. DNA for the CDR3: TGTGCCACCAGTGAATCGGGACAGGGGGTTAAAGCCCAGCATTTT. The chain couples TRBV24-1 to TRBJ1-5, with TRBD1 identical over 11 bases. The V gene's germline CDR1 is KGHDR and CDR2 SFDVKD. J gave up 11 bases and V 4 bases, and 9 bases lay outside the gene matches. This CDR3 is built from 15 residues.

J is TRBJ1-6 and V is TRBV28, with TRBD1 matching over 7 bases. Germline V lookup: CDR1 MDHEN, CDR2 SYDVKM. The V segment lost 11 bases and the J segment 3 bases; nucleotides outside the gene matches: 10. This CDR3 has 15 amino acids. The chain's CDR3 is CAGGRDSNYNSPLHF. CDR3 bases: TGTGCCGGGGGCCGGGACAGCAACTATAATTCACCCCTCCACTTT.

J is TRBJ2-2 and V is TRBV28, with D tentatively TRBD1 (5 bases). V was cut by 5 bases and J by 8 bases, with 21 bases left in between. CDR3 length: 16 residues. Germline V gives CDR1 MDHEN, CDR2 SYDVKM. CDR3 amino acids: CASSTSAGSKSGELFF. The CDR3 DNA follows: TGTGCCAGCAGTACCTCGGCAGGGTCGAAATCTGGGGAGCTGTTTTTT. The full variable domain, in which reference TRBV28 and TRBJ2-2 provide the parts outside the CDR3, is DVKVTQSSRYLVKRTGEKVFLECVQDMDHENMFWYRQDPGLGLRLIYFSYDVKMKEKGDIPEGYSVSREKKERFSLILESASTNQTSMYLCASSTSAGSKSGELFFGEGSRLTVL.

The rearrangement joins TRBV30 to TRBJ2-2; possible D gene TRBD2, 5 bases. The V gene's germline CDR1 is GTSNPN and CDR2 SVGIG (reference sequence). This CDR3 is built from 12 residues. V was trimmed by 5 bases and J by 6 bases, leaving 10 bases between them. This CDR3 is CAWGRAAGELFF. The CDR3 region has the DNA TGTGCCTGGGGGCGGGCCGCCGGGGAGCTGTTTTTT. The whole variable domain, filled in from reference TRBV30 and TRBJ2-2, reads SQTIHQWPATLVQPVGSPLSLECTVEGTSNPNLYWYRQAAGRGLQLLFYSVGIGQISSEVPQNLSASRPQDRQFILSSKKLLLSDSGFYLCAWGRAAGELFFGEGSRLTVL.

The chain uses TRBV6-5 and TRBJ2-7; 7 bases agree with TRBD1. The ends lost 0 bases at V and 6 bases at J; junction bases unmatched: 8. Germline CDR1 MNHEY, CDR2 SVGAGI. The CDR3 spans 15 residues. CDR3 in DNA: TGTGCCAGCAGTTACTCCTGGCAGGGGGAGAGCGAGCAGTACTTC. Translation gives CASSYSWQGESEQYF.

The chain employs TRBV5-1 and TRBJ1-4; D remains unclear. V was trimmed by 0 bases and J by 5 bases, leaving 8 bases between them. Germline V CDR1 and CDR2: SGHRS, YFSETQ. CDR3 length: 14 amino acids. CDR3 sequence (DNA): TGCGCCAGCAGCTTGGAAGGAGAAAATGAAAAACTGTTTTTT. It codes for CASSLEGENEKLFF.

The CDR3 spells CASSQGQGYYAFF. In DNA form, the CDR3 reads TGTGCCAGCAGCCAAGGACAGGGGTATTACGCTTTCTTT. V usage is TRBV4-2 and J usage is TRBJ1-1; 8 bases match TRBD1. Trimming at V came to 1 base and at J to 11 bases, leaving 6 bases not matched to a gene. The CDR3 runs to 13 residues. Germline CDR1 LGHNA, CDR2 YNFKEQ.